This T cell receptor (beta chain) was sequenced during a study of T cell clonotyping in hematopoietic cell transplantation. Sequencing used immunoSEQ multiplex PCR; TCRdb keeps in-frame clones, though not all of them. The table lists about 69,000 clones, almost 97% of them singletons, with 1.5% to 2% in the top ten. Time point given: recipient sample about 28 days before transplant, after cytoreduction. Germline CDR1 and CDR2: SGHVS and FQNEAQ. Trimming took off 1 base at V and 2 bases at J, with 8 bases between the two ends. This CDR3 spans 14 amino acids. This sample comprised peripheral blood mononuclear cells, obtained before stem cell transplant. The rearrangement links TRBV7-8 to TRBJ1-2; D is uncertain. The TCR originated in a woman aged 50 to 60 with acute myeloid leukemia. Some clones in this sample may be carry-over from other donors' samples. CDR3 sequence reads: CASSLGGGNYGYTF. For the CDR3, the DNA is TGTGCCAGCAGCTTAGGCGGAGGGAACTATGGCTACACCTTC.